What follows are 5 T cell receptor beta chains derived from one specimen sequenced in a study of blood T cell repertoires in COVID-19. Assay used: immunoSEQ multiplex PCR; TCRdb lists only in-frame clones, some missing. The sample consists of roughly 190,000 clones, more than 75% of them appearing once. Sequencing input: peripheral blood. The source of these receptors is a woman aged 50 to 65 with active or convalescent COVID-19.

This clone was seen only a few times. The chain couples TRBV9 to TRBJ1-2; 7 nucleotides line up with TRBD1. The J segment lost 4 bases and the V segment lost 4 bases, leaving 7 bases of the junction unmatched. From germline, CDR1 is SGDLS and CDR2 YYNGEE. The CDR3 spans 14 residues. The CDR3: CASSRQGSGYGYTF. The CDR3 DNA reads TGTGCCAGCAGCCGACAGGGCTCGGGCTATGGCTACACCTTC.

The chain combines TRBV30 with TRBJ1-4; TRBD1 matches at 9 bases. The V segment lost 4 bases and the J segment 6 bases; nucleotides outside the gene matches: 6. Germline V gives CDR1 GTSNPN, CDR2 SVGIG (reference sequence). This CDR3 has 14 amino acids. CDR3 in amino acids: CAWNPRTGDEKLFF. In DNA form, the CDR3 reads TGTGCCTGGAATCCTCGGACAGGGGATGAAAAACTGTTTTTT.

The chain couples TRBV19 to TRBJ1-3, with D possibly TRBD1 on 6 matching bases. Germline V gene data show CDR1 as LNHDA and CDR2 as SQIVND (reference sequence). V was clipped by 6 bases and J by 6 bases, with 15 bases between them. This CDR3 has 14 amino acids. In DNA form, the CDR3 reads TGTGCCAGTAGCAAAACAGGGCTGGAAAACACCATATATTTT. Translating it yields CASSKTGLENTIYF.

The chain has TRBV28 and TRBJ1-4; 9 nucleotides line up with TRBD1. CDR1 is MDHEN and CDR2 is SYDVKM in the germline V gene. V shed 6 bases and J 6 bases; nucleotides not matched to a gene: 8. The CDR3 extends over 15 amino acids. The CDR3 region is CASRAQGALDEKLFF. The CDR3 nucleotides are TGTGCCAGCAGGGCACAGGGGGCCTTAGATGAAAAACTGTTTTTT.

The chain carries TRBV25-1 and TRBJ1-2; D perhaps matches TRBD1 (6 bases). CDR1 MGHDK and CDR2 SYGVNS come from the germline V gene. The CDR3 runs 17 residues. The V and J ends lost 6 bases and 3 bases respectively, with 23 bases between them. This CDR3 is CASRRGGPGTVDYGYTF. The DNA of the CDR3 is TGTGCCAGCAGACGCGGGGGGCCAGGCACCGTAGACTATGGCTACACCTTC.